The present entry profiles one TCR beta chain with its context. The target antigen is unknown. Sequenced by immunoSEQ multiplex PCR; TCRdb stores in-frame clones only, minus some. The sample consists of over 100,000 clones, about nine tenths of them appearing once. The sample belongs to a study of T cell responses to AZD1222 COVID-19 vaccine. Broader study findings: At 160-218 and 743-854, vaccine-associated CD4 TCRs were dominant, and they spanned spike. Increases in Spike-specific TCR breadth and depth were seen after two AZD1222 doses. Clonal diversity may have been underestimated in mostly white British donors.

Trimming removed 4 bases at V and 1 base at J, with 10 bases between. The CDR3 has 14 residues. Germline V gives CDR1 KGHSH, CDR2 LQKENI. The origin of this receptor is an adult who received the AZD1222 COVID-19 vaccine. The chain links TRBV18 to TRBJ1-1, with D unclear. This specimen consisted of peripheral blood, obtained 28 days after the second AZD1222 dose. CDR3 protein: CASSLQQGNTEAFF. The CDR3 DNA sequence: TGTGCCAGCTCACTCCAACAAGGGAACACTGAAGCTTTCTTT.